This T cell receptor beta chain was sequenced during a study of T cell responses to AZD1222 COVID-19 vaccine. Trimming stripped 6 bases from V and 1 base from J, with 10 bases between. Germline CDR1 is MNHEY and CDR2 is SVGAGI. The CDR3 length is 13 residues. Only in-frame clones appear in the TCRdb table, and some are missing; sequencing was by immunoSEQ multiplex PCR. The sample comprises over 85,000 clones, just under 95% of which are singletons, and more than 2% rests with the top ten. The sequence was obtained from an adult who received the AZD1222 COVID-19 vaccine. The specimen comprised peripheral blood, sampled 28 days after the second AZD1222 dose. The chain is built from TRBV6-5 and TRBJ2-7; D not resolved. This chain's CDR3 is CASRQAASYEQYF. DNA for the CDR3: TGTGCCAGCAGGCAGGCGGCTTCCTACGAGCAGTACTTC.